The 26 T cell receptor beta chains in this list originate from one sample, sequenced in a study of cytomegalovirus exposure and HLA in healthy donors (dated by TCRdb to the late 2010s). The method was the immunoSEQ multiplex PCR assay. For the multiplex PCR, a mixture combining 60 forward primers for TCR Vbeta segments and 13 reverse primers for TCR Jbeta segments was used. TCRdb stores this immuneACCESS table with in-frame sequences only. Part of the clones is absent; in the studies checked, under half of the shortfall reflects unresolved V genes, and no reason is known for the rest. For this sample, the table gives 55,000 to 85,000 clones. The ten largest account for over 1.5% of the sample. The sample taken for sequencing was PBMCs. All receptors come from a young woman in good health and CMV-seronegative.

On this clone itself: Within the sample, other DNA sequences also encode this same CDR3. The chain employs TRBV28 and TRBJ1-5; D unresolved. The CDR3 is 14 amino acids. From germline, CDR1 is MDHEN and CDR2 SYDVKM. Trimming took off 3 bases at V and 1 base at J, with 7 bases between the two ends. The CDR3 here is CASSLGGSNQPQHF. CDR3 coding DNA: TGTGCCAGCAGTTTGGGAGGGAGCAATCAGCCCCAGCATTTT. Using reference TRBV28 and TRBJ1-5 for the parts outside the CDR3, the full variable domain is DVKVTQSSRYLVKRTGEKVFLECVQDMDHENMFWYRQDPGLGLRLIYFSYDVKMKEKGDIPEGYSVSREKKERFSLILESASTNQTSMYLCASSLGGSNQPQHFGDGTRLSIL.

The CDR3 is CASSPEFYGYTF. DNA for the CDR3: TGTGCCAGCTCGCCAGAGTTTTATGGCTACACCTTC. The V and J genes are TRBV18 and TRBJ1-2; no firm D call. Germline V gives CDR1 KGHSH, CDR2 LQKENI. The CDR3 is made up of 12 amino acids. Trimming took off 6 bases at V and 5 bases at J, with 10 bases between the two ends. The full variable domain, completed using reference TRBV18 and TRBJ1-2, is NAGVMQNPRHLVRRRGQEARLRCSPMKGHSHVYWYRQLPEEGLKFMVYLQKENIIDESGMPKERFSAEFPKEGPSILRIQQVVRGDSAAYFCASSPEFYGYTFGSGTRLTVV.

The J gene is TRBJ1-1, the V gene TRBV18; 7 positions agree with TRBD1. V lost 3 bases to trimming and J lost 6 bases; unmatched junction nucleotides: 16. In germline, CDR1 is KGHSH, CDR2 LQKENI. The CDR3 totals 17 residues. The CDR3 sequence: CASSPPGGAQGRAEAFF. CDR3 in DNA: TGTGCCAGCTCACCTCCCGGGGGCGCACAGGGGCGCGCTGAAGCTTTCTTT.

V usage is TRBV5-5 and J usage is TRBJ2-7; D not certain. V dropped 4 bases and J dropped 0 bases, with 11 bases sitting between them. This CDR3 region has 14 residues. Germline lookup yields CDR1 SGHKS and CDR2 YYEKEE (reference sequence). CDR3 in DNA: TGTGCCAGCAGCCTCCTCCCCAGCTCCTACGAGCAGTACTTC. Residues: CASSLLPSSYEQYF.

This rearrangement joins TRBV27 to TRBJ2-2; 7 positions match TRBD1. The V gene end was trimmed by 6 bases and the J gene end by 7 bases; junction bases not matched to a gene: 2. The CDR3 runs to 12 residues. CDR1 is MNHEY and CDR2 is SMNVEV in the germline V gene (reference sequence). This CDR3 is CASRQGFGELFF. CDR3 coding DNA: TGTGCCAGCAGACAGGGGTTCGGGGAGCTGTTTTTT.

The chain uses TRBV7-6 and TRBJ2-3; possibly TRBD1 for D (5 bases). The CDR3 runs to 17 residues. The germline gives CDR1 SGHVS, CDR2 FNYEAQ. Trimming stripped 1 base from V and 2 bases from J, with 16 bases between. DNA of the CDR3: TGTGCCAGCAGCTTAGACGTCGGCAAGGGGTACACAGATACGCAGTATTTT. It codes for CASSLDVGKGYTDTQYF.

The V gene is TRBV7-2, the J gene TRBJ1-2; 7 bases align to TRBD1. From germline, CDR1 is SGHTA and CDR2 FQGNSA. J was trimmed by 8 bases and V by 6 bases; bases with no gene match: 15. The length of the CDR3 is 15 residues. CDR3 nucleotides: TGTGCCAGCAGTAGGGGGCTCGGCCCACGAGTGGGCTACACCTTC. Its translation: CASSRGLGPRVGYTF.

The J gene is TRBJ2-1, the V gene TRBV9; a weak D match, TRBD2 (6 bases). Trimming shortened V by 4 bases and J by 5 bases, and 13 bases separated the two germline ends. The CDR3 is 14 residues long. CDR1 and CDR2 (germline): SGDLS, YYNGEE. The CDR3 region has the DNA TGTGCCAGCAGCCAGAGGACGGGGGACAATGAGCAGTTCTTC. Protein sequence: CASSQRTGDNEQFF.

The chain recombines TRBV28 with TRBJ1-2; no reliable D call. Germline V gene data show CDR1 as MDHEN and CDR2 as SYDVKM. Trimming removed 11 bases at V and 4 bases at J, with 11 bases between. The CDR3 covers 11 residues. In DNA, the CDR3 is TGTGCCCCTACCCGAAGCTATGGCTACACCTTC. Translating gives CAPTRSYGYTF.

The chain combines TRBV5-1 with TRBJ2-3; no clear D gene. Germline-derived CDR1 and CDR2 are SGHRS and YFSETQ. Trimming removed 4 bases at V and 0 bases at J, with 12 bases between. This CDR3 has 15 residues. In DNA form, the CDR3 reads TGCGCCAGCAGCCGCCTAATAGCCAGCACAGATACGCAGTATTTT. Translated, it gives CASSRLIASTDTQYF. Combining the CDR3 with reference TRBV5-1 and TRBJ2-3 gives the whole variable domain KAGVTQTPRYLIKTRGQQVTLSCSPISGHRSVSWYQQTPGQGLQFLFEYFSETQRNKGNFPGRFSGRQFSNSRSEMNVSTLELGDSALYLCASSRLIASTDTQYFGPGTRLTVL.

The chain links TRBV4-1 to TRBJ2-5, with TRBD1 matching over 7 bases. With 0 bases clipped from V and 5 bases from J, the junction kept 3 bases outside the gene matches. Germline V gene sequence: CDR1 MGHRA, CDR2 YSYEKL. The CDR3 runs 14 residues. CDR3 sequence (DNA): TGCGCCAGCAGCCAAGAGGGCAGGGGGGAGACCCAGTACTTC. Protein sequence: CASSQEGRGETQYF.

The CDR3 sequence is CASSSDPAGDIDTQYF. Here the CDR3 DNA reads TGTGCCAGCAGTTCCGACCCAGCGGGAGACATAGATACGCAGTATTTT. The genes are TRBV27 and TRBJ2-3; TRBD2 matches 8 bases. CDR1 and CDR2 from the germline V gene are MNHEY and SMNVEV (reference sequence). This CDR3 has 16 amino acids. V lost 4 bases, J lost 5 bases, and 11 bases stayed unmatched.

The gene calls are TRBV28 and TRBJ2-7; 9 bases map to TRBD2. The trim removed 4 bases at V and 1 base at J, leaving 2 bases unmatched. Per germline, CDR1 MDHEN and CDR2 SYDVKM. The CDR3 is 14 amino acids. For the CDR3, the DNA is TGTGCCAGCAGTTGGGCGGGAGGGTCCTACGAGCAGTACTTC. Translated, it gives CASSWAGGSYEQYF. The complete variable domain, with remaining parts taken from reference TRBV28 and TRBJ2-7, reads DVKVTQSSRYLVKRTGEKVFLECVQDMDHENMFWYRQDPGLGLRLIYFSYDVKMKEKGDIPEGYSVSREKKERFSLILESASTNQTSMYLCASSWAGGSYEQYFGPGTRLTVT.

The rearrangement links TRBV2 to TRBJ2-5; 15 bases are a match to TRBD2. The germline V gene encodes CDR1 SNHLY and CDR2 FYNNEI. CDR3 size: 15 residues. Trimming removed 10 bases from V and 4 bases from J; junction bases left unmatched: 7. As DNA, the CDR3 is TGTGCCATTCAGAGGACTAGCGGGAGGGCAGAGACCCAGTACTTC. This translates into CAIQRTSGRAETQYF.

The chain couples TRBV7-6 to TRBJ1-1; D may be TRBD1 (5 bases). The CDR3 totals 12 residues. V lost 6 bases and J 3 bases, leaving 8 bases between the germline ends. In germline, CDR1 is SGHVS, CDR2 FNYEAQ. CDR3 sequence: CASRTGDTEAFF. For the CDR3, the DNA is TGTGCCAGCAGAACGGGGGACACTGAAGCTTTCTTT.

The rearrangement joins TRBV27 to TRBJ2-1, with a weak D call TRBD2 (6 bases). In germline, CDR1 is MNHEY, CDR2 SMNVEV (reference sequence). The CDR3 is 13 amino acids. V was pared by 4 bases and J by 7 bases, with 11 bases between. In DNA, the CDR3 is TGTGCCAGCAGTTATAGGGACTTAAATGAGCAGTTCTTC. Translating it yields CASSYRDLNEQFF.

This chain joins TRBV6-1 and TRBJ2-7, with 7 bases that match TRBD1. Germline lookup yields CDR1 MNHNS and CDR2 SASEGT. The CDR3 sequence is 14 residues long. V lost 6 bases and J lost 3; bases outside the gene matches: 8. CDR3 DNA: TGTGCCAGCAGACCGGGACAGTTTAGCTACGAGCAGTACTTC. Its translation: CASRPGQFSYEQYF.

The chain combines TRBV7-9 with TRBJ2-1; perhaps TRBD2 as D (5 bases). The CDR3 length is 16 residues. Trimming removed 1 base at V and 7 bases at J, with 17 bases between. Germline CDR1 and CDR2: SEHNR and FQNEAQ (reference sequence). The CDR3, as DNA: TGTGCCAGCAGCTTAGTAAAGGTGGGAGAGGGTAATGAGCAGTTCTTC. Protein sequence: CASSLVKVGEGNEQFF. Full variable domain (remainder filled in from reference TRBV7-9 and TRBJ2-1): DTGVSQNPRHKITKRGQNVTFRCDPISEHNRLYWYRQTLGQGPEFLTYFQNEAQLEKSRLLSDRFSAERPKGSFSTLEIQRTEQGDSAMYLCASSLVKVGEGNEQFFGPGTRLTVL.

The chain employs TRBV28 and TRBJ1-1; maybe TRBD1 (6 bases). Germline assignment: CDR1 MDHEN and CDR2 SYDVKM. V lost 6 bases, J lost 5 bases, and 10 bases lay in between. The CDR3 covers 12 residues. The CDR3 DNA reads TGTGCCAGCAGGGTCGGACAGACTGAAGCTTTCTTT. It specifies CASRVGQTEAFF.

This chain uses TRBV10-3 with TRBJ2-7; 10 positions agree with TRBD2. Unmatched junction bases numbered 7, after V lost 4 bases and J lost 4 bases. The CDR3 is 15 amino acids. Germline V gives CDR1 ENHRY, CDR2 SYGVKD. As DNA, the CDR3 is TGTGCCATCAGTGGAGGGGTTAGCGGGGGGTACGAGCAGTACTTC. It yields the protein CAISGGVSGGYEQYF.

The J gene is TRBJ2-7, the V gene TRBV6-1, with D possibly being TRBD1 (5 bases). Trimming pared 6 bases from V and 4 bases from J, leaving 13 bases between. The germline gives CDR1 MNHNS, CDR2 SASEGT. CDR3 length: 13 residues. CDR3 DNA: TGTGCCAGCAGGTCCCGCGACAGTTACGAGCAGTACTTC. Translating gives CASRSRDSYEQYF.

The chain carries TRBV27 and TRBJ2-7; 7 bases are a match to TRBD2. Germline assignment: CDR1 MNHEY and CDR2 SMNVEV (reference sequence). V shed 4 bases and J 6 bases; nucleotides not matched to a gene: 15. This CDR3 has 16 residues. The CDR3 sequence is CASSSRPRRGEGEQYF. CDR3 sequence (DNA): TGTGCCAGCAGTTCCCGGCCAAGACGGGGGGAGGGCGAGCAGTACTTC.

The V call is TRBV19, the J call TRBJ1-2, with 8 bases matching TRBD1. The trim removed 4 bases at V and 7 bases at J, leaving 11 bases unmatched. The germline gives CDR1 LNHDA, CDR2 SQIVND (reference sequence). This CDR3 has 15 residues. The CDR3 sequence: CASSTDRTGRGGYTF. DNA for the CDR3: TGTGCCAGTAGTACGGATCGGACAGGGCGAGGTGGCTACACCTTC. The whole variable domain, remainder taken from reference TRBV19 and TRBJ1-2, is DGGITQSPKYLFRKEGQNVTLSCEQNLNHDAMYWYRQDPGQGLRLIYYSQIVNDFQKGDIAEGYSVSREKKESFPLTVTSAQKNPTAFYLCASSTDRTGRGGYTFGSGTRLTVV.

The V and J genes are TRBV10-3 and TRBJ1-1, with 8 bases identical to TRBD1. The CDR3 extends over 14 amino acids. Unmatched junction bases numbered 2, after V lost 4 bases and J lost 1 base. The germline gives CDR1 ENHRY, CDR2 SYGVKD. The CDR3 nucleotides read TGTGCCATCAGTGGAACAGGGGGGAACACTGAAGCTTTCTTT. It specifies CAISGTGGNTEAFF.

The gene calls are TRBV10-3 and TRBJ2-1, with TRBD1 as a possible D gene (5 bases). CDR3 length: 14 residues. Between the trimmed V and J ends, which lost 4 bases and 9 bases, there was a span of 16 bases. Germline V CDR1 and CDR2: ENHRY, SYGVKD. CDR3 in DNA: TGTGCCATCAGTGCCAGGGTGGACGTGGGTGAGCAGTTCTTC. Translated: CAISARVDVGEQFF.

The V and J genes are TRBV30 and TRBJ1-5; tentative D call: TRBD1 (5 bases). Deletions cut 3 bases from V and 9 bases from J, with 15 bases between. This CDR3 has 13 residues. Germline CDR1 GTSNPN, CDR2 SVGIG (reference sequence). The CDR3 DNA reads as TGTGCCTGGAGCCGACAGTTCAATGGGCCCCAGCATTTT. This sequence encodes CAWSRQFNGPQHF.